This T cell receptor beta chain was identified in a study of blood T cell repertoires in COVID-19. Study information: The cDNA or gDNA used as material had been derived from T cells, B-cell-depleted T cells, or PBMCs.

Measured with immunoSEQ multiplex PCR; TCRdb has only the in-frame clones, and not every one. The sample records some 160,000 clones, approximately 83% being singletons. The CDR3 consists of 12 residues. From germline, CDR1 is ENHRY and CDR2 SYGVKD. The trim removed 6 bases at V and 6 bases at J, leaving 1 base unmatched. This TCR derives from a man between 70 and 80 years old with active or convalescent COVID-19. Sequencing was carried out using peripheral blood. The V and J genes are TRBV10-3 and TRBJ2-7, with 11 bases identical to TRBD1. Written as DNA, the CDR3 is TGTGCCATCAGAGGACAGGGGGCCGAGCAGTACTTC. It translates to CAIRGQGAEQYF.